The 2 T cell receptor beta chains reported below all come from one sample, sequenced in a study of PD-L1 blockade in urothelial cancer. Profiled with immunoSEQ multiplex PCR; TCRdb holds only in-frame clones, not every one. The table includes fewer than 90,000 clones, 91% detected once. Time point meaning: peripheral blood 6 weeks after treatment start. The specimen comprised PBMCs, sampled around atezolizumab (anti-PD-L1) treatment. Receptors originate from a woman older than 75 with urothelial cancer.

This chain connects TRBV30 to TRBJ2-7; 9 bases agree with TRBD1. Germline CDR1 and CDR2: GTSNPN and SVGIG (reference sequence). The CDR3 extends over 12 amino acids. The junction had 5 bases not matched to a gene; V was cut back by 4 bases and J by 7 bases. This CDR3 reads CAWKGQGREQYF. The CDR3 region has the DNA TGTGCCTGGAAGGGACAGGGCCGGGAGCAGTACTTC.

The J gene is TRBJ1-2, the V gene TRBV2; maybe TRBD1 (5 bases). Germline lookup yields CDR1 SNHLY and CDR2 FYNNEI. The CDR3 has 15 amino acids. The germline V and J ends were trimmed by 4 bases and 0 bases, with 12 bases remaining between them. The CDR3 protein is CASSVGGAPNYGYTF. The CDR3 DNA follows: TGTGCCAGCAGTGTAGGAGGGGCACCTAACTATGGCTACACCTTC.